This is a list of T cell receptor beta chains from one sample in a study of CXCR3-negative and CXCR3-positive naive CD8 T cells. TCRdb re-called the 5' RACE reads, yielding one record per CDR3 amino acid sequence without DNA. The repertoire shows around 57,000 distinct CDR3 sequences; the top ten hold about a quarter. Sample: memory CD8+ T cells from blood. The receptors stem from a human donor in good health. Some clones in this sample may be carry-over from other donors' samples. CDR3s include the opening cysteine and the closing phenylalanine or tryptophan.

V	J	CDR3
TRBV5-1	TRBJ2-1	CASSLVGGTYNEQFF
TRBV27	TRBJ2-3	CASSSLPGLAVRADTQYF
TRBV12-3/TRBV12-4	TRBJ2-7	CASTRDRYYEQYF
TRBV28	TRBJ2-2	CASSLQGYTGELFF
TRBV29-1	TRBJ2-1	CSAEGTSGANEQFF
TRBV7-3	TRBJ2-7	CASSPRNKDYEQYF
TRBV7-9	TRBJ2-7	CASSLEQGPYEQYF
TRBV3-1	TRBJ2-1	CASSHGSSSYNEQFF
TRBV29-1	TRBJ1-1	CSVEGTGEGTEAFF
TRBV20-1	TRBJ2-7	CSAPRDREPYEQYF
TRBV5-1	TRBJ1-1	CASSLGGAIEAFF
TRBV20-1	TRBJ1-1	CSAPDTGNTEAFF
TRBV12-3/TRBV12-4	TRBJ2-2	CASSRTGFGVPGELFF
TRBV4-3	TRBJ1-5	CASSQDSGLDQPQHF
TRBV28	TRBJ2-1	CASSPGRGLAGDEQFF
TRBV28	TRBJ2-7	CASRNQGGDEQYF
TRBV6-4	TRBJ2-3	CASSEEGPALHTQYF
TRBV27	TRBJ2-1	CASSLFGFGDNEQFF
TRBV5-1	TRBJ2-2	CASSLFPETGELFF
TRBV7-2	TRBJ2-2	CASSPHPGTNELAGELFF